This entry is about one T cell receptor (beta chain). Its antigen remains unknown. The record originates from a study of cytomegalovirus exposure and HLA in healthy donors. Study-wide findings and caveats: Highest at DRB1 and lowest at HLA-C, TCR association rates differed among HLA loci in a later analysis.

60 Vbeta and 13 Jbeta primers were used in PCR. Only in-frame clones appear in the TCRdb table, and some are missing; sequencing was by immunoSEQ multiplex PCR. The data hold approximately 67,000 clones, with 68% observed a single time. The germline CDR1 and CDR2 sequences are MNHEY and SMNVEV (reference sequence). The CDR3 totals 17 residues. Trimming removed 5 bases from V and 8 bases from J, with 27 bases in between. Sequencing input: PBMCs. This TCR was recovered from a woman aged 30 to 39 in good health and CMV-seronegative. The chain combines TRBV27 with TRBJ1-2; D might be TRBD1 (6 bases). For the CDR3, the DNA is TGTGCCAGCAGTCCCCCCACTTACAGGGCGCCGGGTGAGGGCTACACCTTC. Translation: CASSPPTYRAPGEGYTF.